This T cell receptor (beta chain) was captured in a study of tumor-infiltrating lymphocytes in localized non-small cell lung cancer. Background on the study: Each patient gave resected tumor and non-adjacent uninvolved lung tissue.

The data were produced by immunoSEQ multiplex PCR, yet TCRdb's version contains in-frame clones alone and is incomplete. The data contain around 16,000 clones, 73% of them singletons. This clone is a singleton in its sample. The target antigen is unknown. The germline CDR1 and CDR2 sequences are MNHNY and SVGAGI (reference sequence). V gave up 5 bases and J gave up 11 bases, with 12 bases separating them. This CDR3 is 11 amino acids long. Study-wide results and limits: Available tissue quantity limited TCR sequencing to a patient subset. Technical variation could not be separated from intratumor heterogeneity here. Recurrence-free survival showed no association with tumor T-cell fraction.

Material: lung tumor tissue. This chain uses TRBV6-6 with TRBJ1-1, with D hard to call. The receptor's source is a human donor with non-small cell lung cancer. CDR3 DNA sequence: TGTGCCAGCAGTGCCGGGCCCCTTGCTTTCTTT. Amino acid sequence: CASSAGPLAFF.